This section outlines one T cell receptor (beta chain) sequence together with its context. Its antigen is unidentified. The entry originates in a study of T-cell memory formation after mild COVID-19. The study's findings and limits: A second wave expanding day 15 to 37 was CD4+-biased; contracting clones were balanced. The pre-infection memory compartment contained some responding clones, suggesting cross-reactive memory joined.

Libraries for TCRalpha and TCRbeta carried sample barcodes and unique molecular identifiers via 5'RACE. Using its own MiXCR run on the 5' RACE reads, TCRdb lists one record per CDR3 protein. The sample lists 400,000 to 500,000 distinct CDR3 sequences, roughly 20% occurring once. This clonotype was sampled from an adult woman who had mild COVID-19 (a few samples of this study predate the infection). Cell type and time point are not known. Sequencing was carried out using PBMCs or a T cell subset sorted from them (not recorded which).

The CDR3 coding sequence is TGTGCCAGCAGACTCGACAATGAGCAGTTCTTC. It codes for CASRLDNEQFF. V and J are TRBV2 and TRBJ2-1; D remains ambiguous. Trimming left V 6 bases short and J 5 bases short, with 5 bases between. CDR1 and CDR2 from the germline V gene are SNHLY and FYNNEI. The CDR3 spans 11 residues.